The 2 T cell receptor beta chains below were found in one sample sequenced in a study of CD8 T cells in ankylosing spondylitis. TCRdb re-called the 5' RACE reads through MiXCR, storing one row per CDR3 protein. The data show around 140,000 distinct CDR3 sequences, with about an eighth seen just once and approximately 4% held by the top ten. The sample consisted of blood, either unsorted or a sorted T cell fraction (not recorded which). The origin of the receptors is a female donor with ankylosing spondylitis or in good health (not recorded which).

Many counts were recorded for this clonotype. The rearrangement uses TRBV25-1 and TRBJ1-2; 11 bases align to TRBD1. From germline, CDR1 is MGHDK and CDR2 SYGVNS. CDR3 length: 14 amino acids. V was pared by 5 bases and J by 3 bases, with 2 bases of the junction left unmatched. The CDR3: CASSRGQGDYGYTF. The CDR3 coding sequence is TGTGCCAGCAGTAGGGGACAGGGGGACTATGGCTACACCTTC.

This clonotype was seen at least ten times. The V gene is TRBV7-7, the J gene TRBJ2-1, with D possibly TRBD2 on 7 matching bases. Trimming stripped 8 bases from V and 5 bases from J, with 16 bases between. The germline V gene encodes CDR1 SSHAT and CDR2 FNYEAQ (reference sequence). CDR3 size: 14 residues. CDR3 sequence: CASGVGGGHNEQFF. CDR3 sequence (DNA): TGTGCCAGCGGGGTTGGCGGGGGCCACAATGAGCAGTTCTTC.